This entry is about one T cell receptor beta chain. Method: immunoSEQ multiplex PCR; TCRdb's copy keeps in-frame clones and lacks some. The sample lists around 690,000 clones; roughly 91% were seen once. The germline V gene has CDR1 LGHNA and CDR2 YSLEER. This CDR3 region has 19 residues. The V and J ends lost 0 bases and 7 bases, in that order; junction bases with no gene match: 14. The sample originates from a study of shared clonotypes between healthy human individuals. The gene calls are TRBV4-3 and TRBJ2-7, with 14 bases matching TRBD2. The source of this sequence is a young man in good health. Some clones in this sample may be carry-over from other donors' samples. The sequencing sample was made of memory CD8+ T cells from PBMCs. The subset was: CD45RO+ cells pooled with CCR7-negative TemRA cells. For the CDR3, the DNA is TGCGCCAGCAGCCAAGATTTCACCGGGACTAGCGGGGGTCCTGAAGAGCAGTACTTC. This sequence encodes CASSQDFTGTSGGPEEQYF.